This T cell receptor (beta chain) is from a study of CD8 T cells in Susac syndrome (dated 2019 in TCRdb). In terms of the full investigation: Of the Susac syndrome patients who were sequenced, over five had clinically active disease and eight were in clinical remission. At blood withdrawal, Susac syndrome patients were therapy-naive, treated with corticosteroids (with IVIg additionally given to some), or treated with IVIg alone. Whether CD8+ T cell activation and differentiation in Susac syndrome was antigen driven was tested using repertoire sequencing.

Its CDR3 holds 12 amino acids, cysteine through phenylalanine. Only the CDR3 part of the read is kept: 36 bases, read in frame from the first base. Trimming removed 5 bases from V and 5 bases from J; the gene matches leave 6 bases unexplained. The CDR1 and CDR2 encoded by the germline V gene (reference sequence) are DFQATT and SNEGSKA. Overall study results and their limits: The TCR sequencing and HLA analysis was acknowledged to have included a relatively small number of individuals. The CD4+ T cell repertoire of patients with Susac syndrome showed no detectable clonal expansion.

Details on this clonotype: Its antigen remains unidentified. No quality values exist for individual bases; no much larger clone is one base distant.

Peripheral blood CD8+ and CD4+ T cells from healthy donors, Susac syndrome patients and multiple sclerosis patients were profiled using high-throughput TCR beta sequencing. Recently defined diagnostic criteria for definite or probable disease were met by the Susac syndrome patients. Bulk CD8+ and CD4+ T cells were purified magnetically by negative isolation, whereas CD8+ TEMRA cells were enriched by FACS. Blood was drawn into EDTA tubes, processed within 24 hours, and PBMCs were isolated by density gradient centrifugation. PBMCs intended for TCR sequencing were cryopreserved in liquid nitrogen and thawed later in a water bath at 37 degrees C. Purity of sorted or isolated CD4+, CD8+ and CD8+ TEMRA cells was at least 90%. RNA was extracted using the RNeasy kit, and about 0.45 to 1 ug of the RNA was reverse transcribed with random hexamers. The immunoSEQ multiplex PCR assay, covering 54 Vbeta and 13 Jbeta segments, was used to amplify TCR beta CDR3 regions. Bias from PCR amplification was corrected by using a synthetic template baseline for primer optimization and for computational correction. As for how the authors treated the data: Reads were annotated to V, D and J genes per IMGT and analyzed with immunoSEQ Analyzer, keeping only productive sequences. Clonality was calculated as one minus the Shannon entropy normalized by log2 of the number of productive unique sequences. For each patient and control, public and private clones were evaluated among the 100 most prevalent clones. Clones were defined as Susac-specific if absent from the healthy and MS cohorts, from more than 900 published viral clones and from other ImmuneACCESS disease sequences. The public reads were reprocessed in TCRdb via fastp at Q25 and MiXCR, keeping in-frame beta chains. Each CDR3 protein appears once, grouped with its most common genes and DNA. Here the V and J calls rest on TCRdb's processing, not on the authors' analysis. Recorded for this sample are about 180,000 distinct CDR3 sequences; approximately 94% of them occurred a single time. 0.1% to 0.12% of the sample belongs to the ten largest clones.

Sequencing used CD4+ T cells from PBMCs. The chain is encoded by TRBV20-1 joined to TRBJ2-7, with TRBD1 identical over 7 junction bases. This TCR derives from a human donor with Susac syndrome. The CDR3 amino acid sequence is: CSADRVVNEQYF. DNA sequence: TGCAGTGCTGACAGGGTTGTAAACGAGCAGTACTTC.